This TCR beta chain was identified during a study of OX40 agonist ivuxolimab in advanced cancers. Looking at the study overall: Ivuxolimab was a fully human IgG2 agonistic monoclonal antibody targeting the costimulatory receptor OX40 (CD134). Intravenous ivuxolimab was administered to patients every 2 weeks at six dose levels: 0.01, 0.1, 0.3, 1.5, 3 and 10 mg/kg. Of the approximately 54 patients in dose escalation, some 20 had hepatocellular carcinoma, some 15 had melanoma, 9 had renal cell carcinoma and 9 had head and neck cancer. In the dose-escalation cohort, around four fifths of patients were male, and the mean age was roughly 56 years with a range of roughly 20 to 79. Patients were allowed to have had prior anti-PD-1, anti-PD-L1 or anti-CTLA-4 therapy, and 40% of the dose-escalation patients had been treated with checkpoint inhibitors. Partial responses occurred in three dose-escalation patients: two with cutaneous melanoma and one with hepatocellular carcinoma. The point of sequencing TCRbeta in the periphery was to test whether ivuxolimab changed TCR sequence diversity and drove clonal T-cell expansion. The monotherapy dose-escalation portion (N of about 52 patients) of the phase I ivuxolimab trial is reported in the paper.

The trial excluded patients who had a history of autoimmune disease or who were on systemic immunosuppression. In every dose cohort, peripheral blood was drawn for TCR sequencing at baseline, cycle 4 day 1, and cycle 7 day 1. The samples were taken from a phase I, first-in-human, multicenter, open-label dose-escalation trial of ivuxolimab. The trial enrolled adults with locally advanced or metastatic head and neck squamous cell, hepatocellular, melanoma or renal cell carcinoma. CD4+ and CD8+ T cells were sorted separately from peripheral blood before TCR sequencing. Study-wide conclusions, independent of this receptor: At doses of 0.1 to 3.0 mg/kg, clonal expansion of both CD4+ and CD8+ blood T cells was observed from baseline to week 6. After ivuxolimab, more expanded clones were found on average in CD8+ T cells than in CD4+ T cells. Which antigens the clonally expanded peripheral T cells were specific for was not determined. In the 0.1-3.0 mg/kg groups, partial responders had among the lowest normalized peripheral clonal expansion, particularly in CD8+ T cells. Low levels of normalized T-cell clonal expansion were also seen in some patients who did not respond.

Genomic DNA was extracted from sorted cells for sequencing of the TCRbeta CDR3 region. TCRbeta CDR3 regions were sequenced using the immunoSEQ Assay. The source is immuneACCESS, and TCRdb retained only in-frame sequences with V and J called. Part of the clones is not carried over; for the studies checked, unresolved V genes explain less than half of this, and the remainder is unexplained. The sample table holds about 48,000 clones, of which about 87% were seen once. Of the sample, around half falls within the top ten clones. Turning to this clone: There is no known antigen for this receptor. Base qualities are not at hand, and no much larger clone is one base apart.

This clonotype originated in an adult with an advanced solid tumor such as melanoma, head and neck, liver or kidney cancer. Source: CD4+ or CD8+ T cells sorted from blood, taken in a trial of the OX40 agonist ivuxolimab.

The CDR3 corresponds to CASSSEVGVTDTQYF. The DNA reads as follows: TGTGCCAGCAGCTCCGAGGTGGGGGTTACAGATACGCAGTATTTT. This sequence uses TRBV7-6 and TRBJ2-3; the D gene is perhaps TRBD1 or TRBD2, as each covers 5 bases. There are 15 amino acids in the CDR3, from cysteine to phenylalanine inclusive. The sequence is cut down to CDR3 DNA, 45 bases in frame from base 1. From the germline V gene, CDR1 is SGHVS and CDR2 is FNYEAQ. V and J are truncated by 4 bases and 3 bases respectively, leaving an intervening sequence of 14 bases.